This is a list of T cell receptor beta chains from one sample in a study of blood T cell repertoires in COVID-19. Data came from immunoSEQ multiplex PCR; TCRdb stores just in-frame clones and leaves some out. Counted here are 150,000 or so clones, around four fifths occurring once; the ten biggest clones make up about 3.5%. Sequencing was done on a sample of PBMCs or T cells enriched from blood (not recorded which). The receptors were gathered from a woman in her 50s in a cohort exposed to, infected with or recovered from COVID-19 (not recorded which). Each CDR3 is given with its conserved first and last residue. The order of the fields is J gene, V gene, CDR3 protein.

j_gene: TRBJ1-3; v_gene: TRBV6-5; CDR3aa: CASSYSHGQGDTIYF
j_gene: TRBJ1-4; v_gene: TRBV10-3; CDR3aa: CAISDTDRGLEKLFF
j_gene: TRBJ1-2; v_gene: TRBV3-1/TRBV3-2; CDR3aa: CASSQDRGYYGYTF
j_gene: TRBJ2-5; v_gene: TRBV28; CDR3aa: CASTLSQPVTKTQYF
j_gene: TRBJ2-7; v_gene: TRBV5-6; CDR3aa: CASSLRGATYEQYF
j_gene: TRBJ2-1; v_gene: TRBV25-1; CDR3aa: CASSDYGTGDNEQFF
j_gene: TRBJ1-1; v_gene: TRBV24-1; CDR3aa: CATRSTGNRAEAFF
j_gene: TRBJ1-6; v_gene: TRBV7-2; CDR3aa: CASSLPGDYSPLHF
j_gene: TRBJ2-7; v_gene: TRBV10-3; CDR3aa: CAISRDEGSGGLNEQYF
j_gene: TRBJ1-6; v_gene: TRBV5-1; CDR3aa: CASSIQGVDSPLHF
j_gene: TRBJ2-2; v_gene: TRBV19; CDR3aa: CASTLGGAQGTGELFF
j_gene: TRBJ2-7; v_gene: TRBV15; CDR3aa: CATSREVTGSYEQYF
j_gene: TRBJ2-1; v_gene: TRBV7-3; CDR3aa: CASSFMGGSYNEQFF
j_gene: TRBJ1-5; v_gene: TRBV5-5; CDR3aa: CASAWGSSNQPQHF
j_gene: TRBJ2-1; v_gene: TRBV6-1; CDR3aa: CASSELGTSGMEEFF
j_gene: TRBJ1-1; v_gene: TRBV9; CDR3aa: CASSVGPNMNTEAFF
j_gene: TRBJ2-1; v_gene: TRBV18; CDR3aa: CASSPGTGVYNEQFF
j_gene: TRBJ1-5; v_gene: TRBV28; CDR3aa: CARTTKTGPYSNQPQHF
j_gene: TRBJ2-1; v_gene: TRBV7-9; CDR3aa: CASSLLGQIFASSYNEQFF
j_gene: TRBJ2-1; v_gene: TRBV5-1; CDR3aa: CASSLRAGAYNEQFF
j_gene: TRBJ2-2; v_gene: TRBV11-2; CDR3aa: CASSSPSELVTGELFF
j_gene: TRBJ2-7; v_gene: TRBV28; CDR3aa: CASSRTVYEQYF
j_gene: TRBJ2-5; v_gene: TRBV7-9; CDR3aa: CASSLVGFREGETQYF